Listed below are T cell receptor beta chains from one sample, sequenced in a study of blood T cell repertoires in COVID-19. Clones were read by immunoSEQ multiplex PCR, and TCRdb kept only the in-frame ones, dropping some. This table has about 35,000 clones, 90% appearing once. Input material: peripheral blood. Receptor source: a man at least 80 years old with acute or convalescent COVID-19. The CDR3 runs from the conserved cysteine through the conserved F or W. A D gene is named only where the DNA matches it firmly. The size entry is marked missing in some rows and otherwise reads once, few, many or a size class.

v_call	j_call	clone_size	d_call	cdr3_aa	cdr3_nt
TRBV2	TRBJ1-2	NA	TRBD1	CASNTQGGVGYGYTF	TGTGCCAGCAACACCCAAGGGGGCGTCGGCTATGGCTACACCTTC
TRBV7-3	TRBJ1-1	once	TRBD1	CASSLTGVGTEAFF	TGTGCCAGCAGCCTGACAGGGGTAGGGACTGAAGCTTTCTTT
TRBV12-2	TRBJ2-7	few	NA	CASRSHGTNPYEQYF	TGTGCAAGTCGCTCCCACGGGACTAACCCCTACGAGCAGTACTTC
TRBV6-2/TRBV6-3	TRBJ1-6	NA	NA	CASSYGSTGNSPLHF	TGTGCCAGCAGTTACGGCTCCACGGGGAATTCACCCCTCCACTTT
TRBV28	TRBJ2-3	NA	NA	CASSTPLGLLDTDTQYF	TGTGCCAGCAGTACCCCCCTCGGACTACTAGACACAGATACGCAGTATTTT
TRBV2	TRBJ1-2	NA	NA	CASLGGPDYGYTF	TGTGCCAGCTTGGGAGGGCCGGACTATGGCTACACCTTC
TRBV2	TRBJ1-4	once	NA	CASRGGLATNEKLFF	TGTGCCAGCAGGGGAGGTTTGGCAACTAATGAAAAACTGTTTTTT
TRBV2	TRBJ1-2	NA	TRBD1	CASSGGQGYGYTF	TGTGCCAGCAGCGGGGGACAGGGTTATGGCTACACCTTC
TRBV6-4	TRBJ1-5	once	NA	CASAREVNQPQHF	TGTGCCAGCGCCCGGGAGGTCAATCAGCCCCAGCATTTT
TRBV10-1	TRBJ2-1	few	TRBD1	CARDRGNEQFF	TGCGCCAGGGACAGGGGCAATGAGCAGTTCTTC
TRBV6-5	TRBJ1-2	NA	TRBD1	CASSLGTADGYTF	TGTGCCAGCAGTCTCGGGACAGCGGATGGCTACACCTTC
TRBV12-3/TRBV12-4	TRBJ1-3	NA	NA	CASSLSSSNTIYF	TGTGCCAGCAGTTTATCCAGTTCGAACACCATATATTTT
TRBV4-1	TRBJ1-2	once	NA	CASSQDRGFNGYTF	TGCGCCAGCAGCCAAGACCGGGGTTTCAATGGCTACACCTTC
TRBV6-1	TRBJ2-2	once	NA	CASSVLLAGSTGELFF	TGTGCCAGCAGTGTATTACTAGCAGGGAGCACCGGGGAGCTGTTTTTT
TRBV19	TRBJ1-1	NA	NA	CASSSQGNTEAFF	TGTGCCAGTAGCAGTCAGGGGAACACTGAAGCTTTCTTT
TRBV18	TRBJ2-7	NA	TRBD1	CASSPTGPYEQYF	TGTGCCAGCTCCCCGACAGGGCCCTACGAGCAGTACTTC
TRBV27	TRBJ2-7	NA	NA	CASSSDRGTYEQYF	TGTGCCAGCAGTTCGGACAGAGGGACCTACGAGCAGTACTTC
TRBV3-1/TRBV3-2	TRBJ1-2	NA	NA	CASSQGQGYYGYTF	TGTGCCAGCAGCCAAGGGCAGGGCTACTATGGCTACACCTTC
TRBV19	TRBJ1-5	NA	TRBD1	CASSVRDRGRLQPQHF	TGTGCCAGTAGTGTCCGGGACAGGGGACGGCTTCAGCCCCAGCATTTT
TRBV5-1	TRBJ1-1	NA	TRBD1	CASTQTGRTEAFF	TGCGCCAGCACCCAGACAGGGAGGACTGAAGCTTTCTTT
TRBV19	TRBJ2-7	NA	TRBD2	CASSFSAGGYEQYF	TGTGCCAGTAGTTTTTCAGCGGGGGGTTACGAGCAGTACTTC
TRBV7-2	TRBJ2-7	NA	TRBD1	CASSFDRAGDYEQYF	TGTGCCAGCAGCTTCGACAGGGCAGGGGACTACGAGCAGTACTTC
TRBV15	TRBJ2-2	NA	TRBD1	CATSRGDQDRGDTGELFF	TGTGCCACCAGCAGAGGAGATCAGGACAGGGGGGACACCGGGGAGCTGTTTTTT
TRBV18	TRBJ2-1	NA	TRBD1	CASSPRQGNDNEQFF	TGTGCCAGCTCACCACGACAGGGTAATGACAATGAGCAGTTCTTC
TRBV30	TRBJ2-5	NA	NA	CAWAPGGSGTQYF	TGTGCCTGGGCCCCTGGGGGGAGCGGGACCCAGTACTTC
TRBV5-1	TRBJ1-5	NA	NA	CASSLDGPSNQPQHF	TGCGCCAGCAGCTTGGATGGGCCGAGCAATCAGCCCCAGCATTTT
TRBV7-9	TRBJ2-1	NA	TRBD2	CASSPGLAGYNEQFF	TGTGCCAGCAGCCCAGGACTAGCGGGCTACAATGAGCAGTTCTTC
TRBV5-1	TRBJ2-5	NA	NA	CASSLRGSQETQYF	TGCGCCAGCAGCTTAAGGGGTTCCCAAGAGACCCAGTACTTC
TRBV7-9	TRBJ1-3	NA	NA	CASSQDGNSGNTIYF	TGTGCCAGCAGTCAGGACGGGAACTCTGGAAACACCATATATTTT
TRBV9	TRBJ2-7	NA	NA	CASSVDNYEQYF	TGTGCCAGCAGCGTAGACAACTACGAGCAGTACTTC
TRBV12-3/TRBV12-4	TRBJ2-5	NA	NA	CASSLRGETQYF	TGTGCCAGCAGTTTAAGGGGGGAGACCCAGTACTTC
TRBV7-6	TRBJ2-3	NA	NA	CASSLMAGSGDTQYF	TGTGCCAGCAGCTTAATGGCGGGGAGTGGAGATACGCAGTATTTT
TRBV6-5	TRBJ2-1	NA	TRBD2	CASLQIRGDEQFF	TGTGCCAGTCTTCAAATTCGGGGGGATGAGCAGTTCTTC
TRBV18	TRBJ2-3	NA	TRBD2	CASSPGLDGDTQYF	TGTGCCAGCTCACCGGGACTAGATGGGGATACGCAGTATTTT
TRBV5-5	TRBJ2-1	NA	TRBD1	CASSLVGGGEQFF	TGTGCCAGCAGCTTGGTAGGGGGCGGCGAGCAGTTCTTC
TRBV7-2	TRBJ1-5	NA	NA	CASSLGYGGWQPQHF	TGTGCCAGCAGCTTAGGGTACGGGGGATGGCAGCCCCAGCATTTT
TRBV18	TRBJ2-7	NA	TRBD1	CASSPGSGTGRSYEQYF	TGTGCCAGCTCACCAGGCTCCGGGACAGGACGCTCCTACGAGCAGTACTTC
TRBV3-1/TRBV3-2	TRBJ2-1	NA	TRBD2	CASSQDLAAYNEQFF	TGTGCCAGCAGCCAAGATCTAGCGGCCTACAATGAGCAGTTCTTC
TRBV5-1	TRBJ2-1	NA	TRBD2	CASSPGGGAVYNEQFF	TGCGCCAGCAGCCCGGGGGGGGGCGCTGTATACAATGAGCAGTTCTTC
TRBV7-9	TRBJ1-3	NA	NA	CASSLGVFGTNSGNTIYF	TGTGCCAGCAGCTTAGGAGTGTTCGGGACAAATTCCGGAAACACCATATATTTT
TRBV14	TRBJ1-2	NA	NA	CASSHWAEGGYTF	TGTGCCAGCAGCCATTGGGCGGAGGGTGGCTACACCTTC
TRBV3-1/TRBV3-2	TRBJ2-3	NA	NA	CASSQVGGGTDTQYF	TGTGCCAGCAGCCAAGTCGGGGGAGGCACAGATACGCAGTATTTT
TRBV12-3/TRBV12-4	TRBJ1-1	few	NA	CASSWGGGTEAFF	TGTGCCAGCAGCTGGGGCGGCGGCACTGAAGCTTTCTTT
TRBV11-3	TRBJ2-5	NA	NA	CASSSGGSETQYF	TGTGCCAGCAGCTCCGGGGGATCAGAGACCCAGTACTTC
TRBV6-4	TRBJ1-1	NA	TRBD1	CASSEQGTPFSEAFF	TGTGCCAGCAGTGAACAGGGGACCCCGTTCTCTGAAGCTTTCTTT
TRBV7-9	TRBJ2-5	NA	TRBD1	CASSWDRETQYF	TGTGCCAGCAGCTGGGACAGAGAGACCCAGTACTTC
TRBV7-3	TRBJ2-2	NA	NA	CASSLAGPNTGELFF	TGTGCCAGCAGCTTAGCGGGACCGAACACCGGGGAGCTGTTTTTT
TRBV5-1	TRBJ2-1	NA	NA	CASSHYNEQFF	TGCGCCAGCTCCCACTACAATGAGCAGTTCTTC
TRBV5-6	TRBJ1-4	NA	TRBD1	CASSMGPRDRRNEKLFF	TGTGCCAGCAGCATGGGACCCCGGGACAGGAGAAATGAAAAACTGTTTTTT
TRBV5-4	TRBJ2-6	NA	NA	CASSGGGRNPSGANVLTF	TGTGCCAGCAGCGGAGGAGGACGTAACCCCTCTGGGGCCAACGTCCTGACTTTC
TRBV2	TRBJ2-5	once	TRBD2	CASSVGGTQETQYF	TGTGCCAGCAGTGTCGGGGGGACCCAAGAGACCCAGTACTTC
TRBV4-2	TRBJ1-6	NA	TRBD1	CASSQDPDRGNSPLHF	TGTGCCAGCAGCCAAGATCCCGACAGGGGAAATTCACCCCTCCACTTT
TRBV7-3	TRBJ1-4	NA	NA	CASSVARGPNEKLFF	TGTGCCAGCAGCGTCGCCAGGGGTCCTAATGAAAAACTGTTTTTT